This T cell receptor (beta chain) was identified in a study of CD8 T cells in ankylosing spondylitis. V lost 3 bases to trimming and J lost 1 base, with 9 bases between them. Per germline, CDR1 LGHDT and CDR2 YNNKEL (reference sequence). The CDR3 has 14 residues. Each CDR3 protein is one row after TCRdb ran MiXCR on the 5' RACE reads. Found here are about 360,000 distinct CDR3 sequences, roughly 15% of them singletons; the top ten hold around 1%. Regarding this clonotype: The antigen is not known.

Broader study findings: Roughly 8 highly homologous variants made up a TCR beta motif, and this motif appeared characteristic of ankylosing spondylitis blood. Disease-linked clones had a CD8+ phenotype and relatively low frequency in peripheral blood. It was reported that disease-linked clones were significantly enriched in matched ankylosing spondylitis synovial fluid. Reactive arthritis synovial fluid and blood previously showed some of these motif variants.

This chain uses TRBV3-1 with TRBJ1-1; D unclear. Material for sequencing was blood, either unsorted or a sorted T cell fraction (not recorded which). The receptor was derived from a male donor with ankylosing spondylitis or in good health (not recorded which). CDR3 loop: CASSQRMGNTEAFF. CDR3 bases: TGTGCCAGCAGCCAGAGGATGGGGAACACTGAAGCTTTCTTT.